A single sample is the source of the 25 T cell receptor beta chains below, sequenced in a study of cytomegalovirus exposure and HLA in healthy donors. The primer mix had 60 Vbeta and 13 Jbeta primers. Using immunoSEQ multiplex PCR, the repertoire was profiled, and TCRdb retains in-frame clones only, with some absent. The sample has some 150,000 clones; 60% to 70% are singletons. Input material: PBMCs. All receptors come from a woman aged 55-70 years in good health and CMV-seropositive.

The V and J genes are TRBV5-8 and TRBJ1-2; D ambiguous. Germline V gene lookup returns CDR1 SGHTS and CDR2 YDEGEE. The CDR3 consists of 14 residues. V lost 1 base and J 4 bases, leaving 11 bases between the germline ends. CDR3 residues: CASSLLSLLYGYTF. The CDR3 DNA sequence: TGTGCCAGCAGCTTGTTAAGCCTACTCTATGGCTACACCTTC.

The genes are TRBV27 and TRBJ2-5, with 7 positions matching TRBD1. This CDR3 is 13 amino acids long. Germline CDR1 and CDR2: MNHEY and SMNVEV (reference sequence). Trimming took 6 bases from V and 4 from J; bases not matched to a gene: 5. CDR3 in DNA: TGTGCCAGCAGCCCGAGACAGGGAGAGACCCAGTACTTC. Its translation is CASSPRQGETQYF.

This clone was detected once. The chain has TRBV7-8 and TRBJ1-4, with 8 bases matching TRBD1. The V gene's germline CDR1 is SGHVS and CDR2 FQNEAQ. J gave up 5 bases and V 1 base, and 0 bases lay outside the gene matches. The CDR3 extends over 14 amino acids. CDR3 sequence: CASSLGTGNEKLFF. The CDR3 DNA is TGTGCCAGCAGCTTAGGGACAGGGAATGAAAAACTGTTTTTT.

The J gene is TRBJ2-3, the V gene TRBV11-3; 13 bases line up with TRBD2. The germline V gene has CDR1 SGHNT and CDR2 YENEEA. The V segment lost 4 bases and the J segment 0 bases; nucleotides outside the gene matches: 1. CDR3 length: 16 amino acids. CDR3 amino acids: CASSSLAGGSTDTQYF. In nucleotides, the CDR3 is TGTGCCAGCAGCTCACTAGCGGGGGGGAGCACAGATACGCAGTATTTT. Full variable domain (rest looked up from reference TRBV11-3 and TRBJ2-3): EAGVVQSPRYKIIEKKQPVAFWCNPISGHNTLYWYLQNLGQGPELLIRYENEEAVDDSQLPKDRFSAERLKGVDSTLKIQPAELGDSAVYLCASSSLAGGSTDTQYFGPGTRLTVL.

Concerning this clone: A read error may account for a junction end that differs from germline. The CDR3 sequence is CASSAPDYSEQFF. The CDR3 DNA follows: TGTGCCAGCAGTGCCCCGGACTACAGTGAGCAGTTCTTC. The chain has TRBV28 and TRBJ2-1, with D perhaps matching TRBD2 (6 bases). The CDR3 extends over 13 amino acids. Per germline, CDR1 MDHEN and CDR2 SYDVKM. Supplemented by reference TRBV28 and TRBJ2-1, the full variable domain reads DVKVTQSSRYLVKRTGEKVFLECVQDMDHENMFWYRQDPGLGLRLIYFSYDVKMKEKGDIPEGYSVSREKKERFSLILESASTNQTSMYLCASSAPDYSEQFFGPGTRLTVL.

V and J are TRBV19 and TRBJ2-5; 9 bases are shared with TRBD2. CDR1 is LNHDA, CDR2 SQIVND, per germline (reference sequence). V lost 1 base and J lost 2; bases outside the gene matches: 2. The CDR3 runs 15 residues. The CDR3 is CASSIGTSVQETQYF. The CDR3 bases are TGTGCCAGTAGTATAGGGACTAGCGTACAAGAGACCCAGTACTTC.

This clone was counted once. J is TRBJ2-2 and V is TRBV27; tentatively, D is TRBD2 (5 bases). The CDR3 contains 15 residues. Germline CDR1 MNHEY, CDR2 SMNVEV (reference sequence). V was pared by 6 bases and J by 1 base, with 12 bases between. The CDR3 is CASRELGKNTGELFF. CDR3 sequence (DNA): TGTGCCAGCAGGGAACTAGGAAAGAACACCGGGGAGCTGTTTTTT.

The rearrangement uses TRBV28 and TRBJ2-1; 7 bases agree with TRBD2. Germline CDR1 MDHEN, CDR2 SYDVKM. This CDR3 is 14 amino acids long. With V trimmed by 6 bases and J by 3 bases, 5 bases remained unmatched. CDR3 amino acids: CASSPERGYNEQFF. The CDR3 bases are TGTGCCAGCAGCCCCGAGCGGGGCTACAATGAGCAGTTCTTC.

This clone was recorded a few times. The CDR3 loop reads CASSPPGLQKPQHF. Here the CDR3 DNA reads TGCGCCAGCAGCCCCCCGGGACTCCAGAAGCCCCAGCATTTT. This chain connects TRBV4-3 to TRBJ1-5; weak D call: TRBD1 (5 bases). The CDR3 runs 14 residues. CDR1 LGHNA and CDR2 YSLEER come from the germline V gene. Trimming cost V 4 bases and J 8 bases, with 15 bases left between them.

In this sample, this clone turned up a few times. The rearrangement joins TRBV6-1 to TRBJ2-5, with 12 positions matching TRBD2. J was trimmed by 4 bases and V by 4 bases; bases with no gene match: 7. Germline V CDR1 and CDR2: MNHNS, SASEGT. The CDR3 extends over 16 amino acids. The CDR3: CASSASSGRAVETQYF. CDR3 sequence (DNA): TGTGCCAGCAGTGCCTCTAGCGGGAGGGCCGTAGAGACCCAGTACTTC.

In its sample, this clone was seen a few times. The rearrangement uses TRBV23-1 and TRBJ2-5; D may be TRBD1 (5 bases). TRBV23-1 is sorted into the ORF group, with uncertain function. V lost 1 base and J 4 bases, leaving 16 bases between the germline ends. This CDR3 spans 16 amino acids. This CDR3 reads CASSQYRPAHSETQYF. As DNA, the CDR3 is TGCGCCAGCAGTCAATACAGGCCAGCGCACTCAGAGACCCAGTACTTC.

This clone occurred once. The J gene is TRBJ2-1, the V gene TRBV4-3; 12 bases fit TRBD2. The CDR3 runs to 16 residues. The ends lost 4 bases at V and 6 bases at J; junction bases unmatched: 7. Germline loops: CDR1 LGHNA, CDR2 YSLEER. CDR3: CASSPRLAGEGNEQFF. CDR3 in DNA: TGCGCCAGCAGCCCCCGACTAGCGGGAGAAGGCAATGAGCAGTTCTTC.

This clone showed up just a few times. This chain's CDR3 is CAISETGTEAFF. The CDR3 coding sequence is TGTGCCATCAGTGAGACCGGCACTGAAGCTTTCTTT. The chain combines TRBV10-3 with TRBJ1-1; D not certain. Per germline, CDR1 ENHRY and CDR2 SYGVKD. The length of the CDR3 is 12 residues. Trimming stripped 2 bases from V and 4 bases from J, with 5 bases between.

The chain is built from TRBV7-9 and TRBJ1-1; D unclear. The CDR3 is 14 residues long. From germline, CDR1 is SEHNR and CDR2 FQNEAQ (reference sequence). Trimming shortened V by 0 bases and J by 0 bases, and 5 bases separated the two germline ends. As DNA, the CDR3 is TGTGCCAGCAGCTTAGCGCGGGTGAACACTGAAGCTTTCTTT. Protein sequence: CASSLARVNTEAFF.

This chain links TRBV28 with TRBJ2-7; a weak D match, TRBD2 (7 bases). Germline values: CDR1 MDHEN, CDR2 SYDVKM. V lost 6 bases and J 3 bases, leaving 15 bases between the germline ends. This CDR3 is built from 14 residues. In DNA form, the CDR3 reads TGTGCCAGCAGGTCCGGGGGGACACTCTACGAGCAGTACTTC. Amino acids: CASRSGGTLYEQYF.

V usage is TRBV2 and J usage is TRBJ2-7, with a weak D call TRBD1 (6 bases). Germline loops: CDR1 SNHLY, CDR2 FYNNEI. Trimming shortened V by 7 bases and J by 0 bases, and 13 bases separated the two germline ends. There are 14 residues in the CDR3. The CDR3 region is CASKSTGSSYEQYF. CDR3 bases: TGTGCCAGCAAATCGACAGGTAGCTCCTACGAGCAGTACTTC. Drawing the rest from reference TRBV2 and TRBJ2-7, the complete variable domain is EPEVTQTPSHQVTQMGQEVILRCVPISNHLYFYWYRQILGQKVEFLVSFYNNEISEKSEIFDDQFSVERPDGSNFTLKIRSTKLEDSAMYFCASKSTGSSYEQYFGPGTRLTVT.

This clone was recorded a few times. The chain carries TRBV27 and TRBJ1-1, with D hard to call. Trimming removed 4 bases from V and 0 bases from J, with 12 bases in between. Germline V CDR1 and CDR2: MNHEY, SMNVEV (reference sequence). The CDR3 runs to 15 residues. CDR3 region: CASSSTAYVNTEAFF. The CDR3 region has the DNA TGTGCCAGCAGTTCTACAGCCTATGTGAACACTGAAGCTTTCTTT.

The V and J genes are TRBV7-2 and TRBJ2-2; D gene unclear. The CDR3 has 14 amino acids. Germline V lookup: CDR1 SGHTA, CDR2 FQGNSA. V was clipped by 3 bases and J by 4 bases, with 9 bases between them. This chain's CDR3 is CASSLGLGTGELFF. The DNA for the CDR3 is TGTGCCAGCAGCTTGGGCCTGGGCACCGGGGAGCTGTTTTTT.

The genes are TRBV19 and TRBJ2-5; TRBD1 matches 10 bases. The better agreement between TRBJ2-7 and the DNA end casts doubt on the J call. Germline loops: CDR1 LNHDA, CDR2 SQIVND (reference sequence). The CDR3 length is 15 residues. The CDR3 DNA reads TGTGCCAGTAGTATCCTACGACAGGGGGCTATCGAGCAGTACTTC. As protein: CASSILRQGAIEQYF.

The chain recombines TRBV18 with TRBJ1-1, with TRBD1 as a possible D gene (5 bases). The CDR3 loop spans 16 amino acids. V lost 0 bases and J 6 bases, leaving 17 bases between the germline ends. Per the germline V gene, CDR1 is KGHSH and CDR2 is LQKENI. Here the CDR3 DNA reads TGTGCCAGCTCACCACCGGGAGGCAGGGTATACTCTGAAGCTTTCTTT. Protein: CASSPPGGRVYSEAFF.

The rearrangement links TRBV7-9 to TRBJ2-3, with 14 nucleotides matching TRBD2. CDR3 length: 18 amino acids. The V gene end was trimmed by 8 bases and the J gene end by 5 bases; junction bases not matched to a gene: 15. CDR1 and CDR2 (germline): SEHNR, FQNEAQ (reference sequence). CDR3 in amino acids: CASSLGLAGVGKEDTQYF. The CDR3 coding sequence is TGTGCCAGCTCCTTGGGACTAGCGGGAGTCGGGAAGGAAGATACGCAGTATTTT.

This clone was observed a few times. The chain joins TRBV30 to TRBJ2-5; 9 nucleotides align to TRBD2. The J call is uncertain, as TRBJ2-7 better fits the DNA end. Germline V CDR1 and CDR2: GTSNPN, SVGIG (reference sequence). The CDR3 length is 14 residues. CDR3 sequence: CAWSGLAETYEQYF. Written as DNA, the CDR3 is TGTGCCTGGAGTGGACTAGCGGAGACCTACGAGCAGTACTTC.

Only a few counts were recorded for this clone. The rearrangement links TRBV15 to TRBJ2-1, with 11 positions matching TRBD2. The CDR3 consists of 17 residues. CDR1 is LNHNV, CDR2 YYDKDF, per germline (reference sequence). Germline trimming cut 0 bases from V and 10 bases from J; bases unmatched to any gene: 11. CDR3 residues: CATSRDKGLAAIGEQFF. As DNA, the CDR3 is TGTGCCACCAGCAGAGATAAGGGACTAGCGGCGATCGGAGAGCAGTTCTTC.

This chain joins TRBV27 and TRBJ2-7; 8 bases are shared with TRBD2. The CDR3 has 19 amino acids. V shed 11 bases, J shed 1 base, and the junction held 25 bases outside the gene matches. The germline CDR1 and CDR2 sequences are MNHEY and SMNVEV (reference sequence). CDR3 coding DNA: TGTGCCCCAGCCAGGGTGCGGCGGGAGGACCCGTGGTGGTCCTACGAGCAGTACTTC. Its translation: CAPARVRREDPWWSYEQYF.

The gene calls are TRBV7-2 and TRBJ2-7, with D tentatively TRBD1 (6 bases). Germline V gene lookup returns CDR1 SGHTA and CDR2 FQGNSA. The CDR3 has 15 amino acids. With 1 base removed from V and 0 bases from J, the gap between germline ends came to 10 bases. CDR3 sequence (DNA): TGTGCCAGCAGCTTAGTAGGGACACCCTCCTACGAGCAGTACTTC. This codes for CASSLVGTPSYEQYF.